A single sample gave rise to the 25 T cell receptor beta chains below, sequenced in a study of long-term antiretroviral therapy in people with HIV. The immunoSEQ assay was v3.0, run at survey level. Sequencing used immunoSEQ multiplex PCR; TCRdb keeps in-frame clones, though not all of them. This sample has around 40,000 clones, with roughly 86% found just once. The sample was unsorted PBMCs, taken 0.1 years before starting antiretroviral therapy. The receptors were gathered from a woman aged 50 to 60 with HIV.

The genes are TRBV7-2 and TRBJ1-2, with 10 bases matching TRBD1. Germline V gene sequence: CDR1 SGHTA, CDR2 FQGNSA. The CDR3 contains 14 residues. V lost 5 bases, J lost 8 bases, and 8 bases stayed unmatched. CDR3 DNA sequence: TGTGCCAGCAGCCTCGGACAGGGGGAGGGAGGCTACACCTTC. It is translated as CASSLGQGEGGYTF.

This clone appeared a few times. The chain combines TRBV5-4 with TRBJ1-2; D might be TRBD1 (6 bases). In germline, CDR1 is SGHNT, CDR2 YYREEE (reference sequence). The CDR3 is made up of 13 amino acids. Trimming left V 4 bases short and J 8 bases short, with 15 bases between. The CDR3 loop is CASSHNRVMGYTF. The CDR3 DNA is TGTGCCAGCAGCCATAACAGGGTTATGGGCTACACCTTC.

The V gene is TRBV11-2, the J gene TRBJ2-1, with TRBD2 identical over 10 bases. V dropped 1 base and J dropped 3; count of bases not matched to a gene: 0. This CDR3 is built from 15 residues. From germline, CDR1 is SGHAT and CDR2 FQNNGV. The CDR3 spells CASSLASGGYNEQFF. In nucleotides, the CDR3 is TGTGCCAGCAGCTTAGCTAGCGGGGGCTACAATGAGCAGTTCTTC.

This clone was seen a few times. V and J are TRBV10-3 and TRBJ1-6; the match to TRBD1 covers 9 bases. This CDR3 is 12 amino acids long. V dropped 6 bases and J dropped 13; count of bases not matched to a gene: 4. CDR1 and CDR2 (germline): ENHRY, SYGVKD. The CDR3 DNA reads TGTGCCATCAGGGACAGGGGTTCGCCCCTCCACTTT. Amino acid sequence: CAIRDRGSPLHF.

The chain carries TRBV11-2 and TRBJ2-7; no definite D call. Trimming took off 3 bases at V and 3 bases at J, with 6 bases between the two ends. CDR3 length: 12 amino acids. Germline CDR1 reads SGHAT; CDR2 reads FQNNGV. The CDR3 loop is CASSLLGYEQYF. In DNA, the CDR3 is TGTGCCAGCAGCTTGCTGGGCTACGAGCAGTACTTC. The variable domain in full, completed from reference TRBV11-2 and TRBJ2-7, reads EAGVAQSPRYKIIEKRQSVAFWCNPISGHATLYWYQQILGQGPKLLIQFQNNGVVDDSQLPKDRFSAERLKGVDSTLKIQPAKLEDSAVYLCASSLLGYEQYFGPGTRLTVT.

The CDR3, as DNA: TGTGCCATCAGCGTAGCCGGGGCCGTAGAGACCCAGTACTTC. Encoded protein: CAISVAGAVETQYF. J is TRBJ2-5 and V is TRBV10-3; D is possibly TRBD1 or TRBD2 (5 bases each). Germline V gene lookup returns CDR1 ENHRY and CDR2 SYGVKD. Trimming left V 6 bases short and J 4 bases short, with 15 bases between. The CDR3 contains 14 residues.

V is TRBV7-8 and J is TRBJ1-1; TRBD1 aligns across 7 bases. Germline V gene lookup returns CDR1 SGHVS and CDR2 FQNEAQ. The V gene end was trimmed by 4 bases and the J gene end by 10 bases; junction bases not matched to a gene: 12. The CDR3 has 14 residues. The CDR3 loop is CASSSNNRGDGAFF. Here the CDR3 DNA reads TGTGCCAGCAGCTCAAATAACAGGGGAGATGGAGCTTTCTTT.

The rearrangement uses TRBV10-3 and TRBJ1-1; D may be TRBD1 (5 bases). The germline V and J ends were trimmed by 6 bases and 1 base, with 9 bases remaining between them. CDR1 is ENHRY and CDR2 is SYGVKD in the germline V gene. The CDR3 runs to 13 residues. CDR3 DNA sequence: TGTGCCATCAGGGCGACAGCGAACACTGAAGCTTTCTTT. Amino acid sequence: CAIRATANTEAFF.

The CDR3 here is CASSDRKAGLATYEQYF. The CDR3 DNA is TGTGCCAGCAGTGATCGCAAGGCAGGACTAGCGACCTACGAGCAGTACTTC. The genes are TRBV6-1 and TRBJ2-7, with TRBD2 identical over 9 bases. The germline gives CDR1 MNHNS, CDR2 SASEGT. The ends lost 3 bases at V and 2 bases at J; junction bases unmatched: 11. The CDR3 is 17 residues long.

This chain connects TRBV7-9 to TRBJ1-3; maybe TRBD1 (6 bases). This CDR3 spans 14 amino acids. Trimming shortened V by 5 bases and J by 3 bases, and 11 bases separated the two germline ends. CDR1 is SEHNR, CDR2 FQNEAQ, per germline (reference sequence). CDR3 region: CASSDPGVGNTIYF. CDR3 nucleotides: TGTGCCAGCAGCGACCCAGGGGTTGGAAACACCATATATTTT.

This chain connects TRBV10-3 to TRBJ1-4, with TRBD1 matching 7 bases. There are 13 residues in the CDR3. Germline CDR1 is ENHRY and CDR2 is SYGVKD. The V segment lost 11 bases and the J segment 6 bases; nucleotides outside the gene matches: 9. DNA of the CDR3: TGTGCCGCCCGGGACAGTAATGATGAAAAACTGTTTTTT. Translating gives CAARDSNDEKLFF.

This clone occurred a few times. This chain links TRBV21-1 with TRBJ1-2; the table names TRBD1, a call not compared with the DNA. TRBV21-1 is noted as a pseudogene. CDR3 length: 9 residues. CDR3: CGEGDGYTF. The CDR3 DNA sequence: TGTGGAGAGGGGGATGGCTACACCTTC.

The chain couples TRBV7-2 to TRBJ2-7; TRBD1 matches 8 bases. The germline V gene has CDR1 SGHTA and CDR2 FQGNSA. V gave up 3 bases and J gave up 0 bases; unmatched junction bases: 7. The CDR3 spans 16 residues. The DNA for the CDR3 is TGTGCCAGCAGCTTCCAGGACAGGGCGAGCTCCTACGAGCAGTACTTC. Translation gives CASSFQDRASSYEQYF.

This chain uses TRBV7-6 with TRBJ1-4, with TRBD1 as a possible D gene (6 bases). V lost 5 bases and J 4 bases, leaving 14 bases between the germline ends. Germline CDR1 reads SGHVS; CDR2 reads FNYEAQ. There are 15 residues in the CDR3. CDR3 nucleotides: TGTGCCAGCAGCCGCCGAAGGACAGATAATGAAAAACTGTTTTTT. As protein: CASSRRRTDNEKLFF.

In this sample, this clone turned up once. In DNA form, the CDR3 reads TGTGCCATCAGTCGGACAGGGGCGTCCAGCACAGATACGCAGTATTTT. It yields the protein CAISRTGASSTDTQYF. V is TRBV10-3 and J is TRBJ2-3; 9 nucleotides align to TRBD1. CDR1 is ENHRY and CDR2 is SYGVKD in the germline V gene. The CDR3 spans 16 residues. The V segment lost 5 bases and the J segment 0 bases; nucleotides outside the gene matches: 6.

The J gene is TRBJ2-2, the V gene TRBV11-2; D tentatively reads TRBD1 or TRBD2 (5 bases each). Trimming removed 1 base at V and 7 bases at J, with 13 bases between. Looked up from germline, CDR1 is SGHAT and CDR2 is FQNNGV. This CDR3 is built from 15 residues. Written as DNA, the CDR3 is TGTGCCAGCAGCTTAGCGCCCGGGACCAACGGGGAGCTGTTTTTT. This encodes CASSLAPGTNGELFF.

This clone was observed a few times. The chain couples TRBV19 to TRBJ1-2, with D unresolved. V shed 3 bases and J shed 4 bases, with 6 bases lying between them. The CDR3 runs 12 residues. Per the germline V gene, CDR1 is LNHDA and CDR2 is SQIVND (reference sequence). The CDR3 reads CASSITGYGYTF. As DNA, the CDR3 is TGTGCCAGTAGTATTACGGGCTATGGCTACACCTTC.

This rearrangement joins TRBV11-2 to TRBJ1-2; the D is unclear. V lost 2 bases and J lost 0, with 10 bases in between. CDR3 length: 15 residues. The germline V gene has CDR1 SGHAT and CDR2 FQNNGV. CDR3 sequence (DNA): TGTGCCAGCAGCTTACGAAGAACAGCTAACTATGGCTACACCTTC. Translating gives CASSLRRTANYGYTF.

The chain joins TRBV10-3 to TRBJ1-1; TRBD1 matches at 10 bases. The V gene's germline CDR1 is ENHRY and CDR2 SYGVKD. V shed 6 bases, J shed 5 bases, and the junction held 9 bases outside the gene matches. CDR3 length: 15 amino acids. The CDR3 nucleotides read TGTGCCATCAGAACCGGGACAGGGGAAAAGACTGAAGCTTTCTTT. The encoded protein is CAIRTGTGEKTEAFF.

The DNA for the CDR3 is TGTGCCAGCAGTGGACGGACAGAGAACACCGGGGAGCTGTTTTTT. It codes for CASSGRTENTGELFF. The gene calls are TRBV25-1 and TRBJ2-2; D may be TRBD1 (6 bases). The CDR3 has 15 amino acids. Looked up from germline, CDR1 is MGHDK and CDR2 is SYGVNS. The ends were cut back, 4 bases at V and 1 base at J, with 10 bases in the middle.

The chain recombines TRBV6-6 with TRBJ1-4; tentative D call: TRBD1 (6 bases). CDR1 is MNHNY, CDR2 SVGAGI, per germline (reference sequence). The CDR3 covers 15 residues. Trimming removed 0 bases at V and 7 bases at J, with 12 bases between. This chain's CDR3 is CASSYSQGFSEKLFF. DNA for the CDR3: TGTGCCAGCAGTTACTCACAGGGTTTCAGTGAAAAACTGTTTTTT.

This chain connects TRBV6-6 to TRBJ1-1; 8 positions match TRBD1. Trimming cost V 5 bases and J 1 base; bases outside gene matches: 6. Germline assignment: CDR1 MNHNY and CDR2 SVGAGI (reference sequence). The CDR3 length is 15 residues. The CDR3 region has the DNA TGTGCCAGCAGTGTCACCGGGACAGGGAACACTGAAGCTTTCTTT. Protein product: CASSVTGTGNTEAFF.

The chain recombines TRBV10-3 with TRBJ1-2; 8 nucleotides agree with TRBD1. The J segment lost 7 bases and the V segment lost 2 bases, leaving 3 bases of the junction unmatched. Germline V gene data show CDR1 as ENHRY and CDR2 as SYGVKD. CDR3 length: 13 residues. DNA for the CDR3: TGTGCCATCAGTGAGGGACAGGGTGCTGGCTACACCTTC. It translates to CAISEGQGAGYTF.

This chain joins TRBV6-1 and TRBJ2-7; TRBD1 agrees at 9 bases. Germline assignment: CDR1 MNHNS and CDR2 SASEGT. Losses at the gene ends were 4 bases for V and 3 bases for J; bases not matched to a gene: 7. The CDR3 runs 15 residues. The CDR3 sequence is CASSASRDRVYEQYF. The CDR3 region has the DNA TGTGCCAGCAGTGCAAGCCGGGACAGGGTCTACGAGCAGTACTTC.

The rearrangement uses TRBV4-3 and TRBJ2-2; 9 bases fit TRBD2. The germline CDR1 and CDR2 sequences are LGHNA and YSLEER. With V trimmed by 0 bases and J by 6 bases, 5 bases remained unmatched. This CDR3 has 16 residues. CDR3 nucleotide sequence: TGCGCCAGCAGCCAAGAATCAGCGGGGGGCCCCGGGGAGCTGTTTTTT. It translates to CASSQESAGGPGELFF.